These 16 T cell receptor beta chains share one sample of origin, sequenced in a study of blood T cells in healthy people across ages. Using a J-beta primer mix together with a sample-barcoded 5' primer, a second PCR was run for roughly 6 to 11 cycles. TCRdb independently ran MiXCR on the 5' RACE reads; one entry per CDR3 protein. The sample records around 1.7 million distinct CDR3 sequences, 28% being singletons. Source material: blood. The receptor set was obtained from a woman aged 25-40 years in good health.

This clonotype came up a few times. This chain links TRBV20-1 with TRBJ1-2; D is possibly TRBD1 (6 bases). CDR3 length equals 14 residues. Trimming cost V 6 bases and J 4 bases, with 18 bases left between them. The germline V gene encodes CDR1 DFQATT and CDR2 SNEGSKA (reference sequence). Written as DNA, the CDR3 is TGCAGTGCGGAAGTCCCGGGACATCCCTATGGCTACACCTTC. Amino acid sequence: CSAEVPGHPYGYTF.

A remark on this clonotype: A clone one base away is much larger, so this may be a read error. The chain is built from TRBV5-1 and TRBJ2-5; 7 bases align to TRBD2. This CDR3 is 13 amino acids long. V lost 9 bases and J lost 11; bases outside the gene matches: 16. Germline V CDR1 and CDR2: SGHRS, YFSETQ. The CDR3 DNA reads TGCGCCACCTCGGAGGGGACTACAAATGAGCAGTACTTC. Translating gives CATSEGTTNEQYF.

Regarding this clonotype: The junction departs from germline at one end; a sequencing error may be responsible. This chain uses TRBV6-1 with TRBJ2-1, with 9 positions matching TRBD2. Per the germline V gene, CDR1 is MNHNS and CDR2 is SASEGT. The CDR3 is made up of 16 amino acids. The CDR3 is CASTVNLAGPYSEQFF. Written as DNA, the CDR3 is TGTGCCAGCACCGTAAATCTAGCGGGACCCTACAGTGAGCAGTTCTTC.

In its sample, this clonotype was seen a few times. The J gene is TRBJ2-5, the V gene TRBV6-2 or TRBV6-3, with TRBD2 matching 11 bases. Trimming cost V 2 bases and J 0 bases; bases outside gene matches: 8. The germline V gene encodes CDR1 MNHEY and CDR2 SVGEGT. CDR3 size: 18 residues. The CDR3: CASSYGGLAGEYQETQYF. The CDR3 DNA reads as TGTGCCAGCAGTTACGGAGGACTAGCGGGCGAGTACCAAGAGACCCAGTACTTC.

This clonotype came up a few times. The J gene is TRBJ1-2, the V gene TRBV21-1. TRBV21-1 corresponds to a pseudogene. This CDR3 comprises 9 residues. CDR3 protein: CASSKVHTF. The CDR3 region has the DNA TGTGCCAGCAGCAAAGTCCACACCTTC.

The chain carries TRBV20-1 and TRBJ1-2, with unresolved D. V lost 1 base, J lost 6 bases, and 6 bases lay in between. CDR1 DFQATT and CDR2 SNEGSKA come from the germline V gene (reference sequence). The CDR3 runs to 11 residues. This chain's CDR3 is CSARAEHGYTF. CDR3 bases: TGCAGTGCTAGAGCGGAGCATGGCTACACCTTC.

This clonotype was seen ten or more times. The rearrangement joins TRBV11-2 to TRBJ1-1; D possibly corresponds to TRBD1 (6 bases). V lost 2 bases and J 5 bases, leaving 9 bases between the germline ends. The CDR3 has 13 amino acids. CDR1 and CDR2 from the germline V gene are SGHAT and FQNNGV. The CDR3 spells CASSLMGATEAFF. The DNA of the CDR3 is TGTGCCAGCAGCTTAATGGGGGCAACTGAAGCTTTCTTT. Complete variable domain (other parts from reference TRBV11-2 and TRBJ1-1): EAGVAQSPRYKIIEKRQSVAFWCNPISGHATLYWYQQILGQGPKLLIQFQNNGVVDDSQLPKDRFSAERLKGVDSTLKIQPAKLEDSAVYLCASSLMGATEAFFGQGTRLTVV.

This clonotype turned up a few times. V is TRBV27 and J is TRBJ1-1; 9 positions agree with TRBD1. From germline, CDR1 is MNHEY and CDR2 SMNVEV (reference sequence). This CDR3 is built from 14 residues. J lost 2 bases, V lost 6 bases, and 4 bases had no gene match. The CDR3 reads CASRGQGRNTEAFF. Here the CDR3 DNA reads TGTGCCAGCAGGGGACAGGGACGCAACACTGAAGCTTTCTTT.

The gene calls are TRBV3-1 and TRBJ2-1; no clear D. This CDR3 comprises 16 residues. Looked up from germline, CDR1 is LGHDT and CDR2 is YNNKEL (reference sequence). V was cut by 4 bases and J by 0 bases, with 13 bases left in between. CDR3 protein: CASSPLGGYSYNEQFF. CDR3 nucleotides: TGTGCCAGCAGCCCCTTGGGCGGCTACTCCTACAATGAGCAGTTCTTC.

The rearrangement links TRBV7-9 to TRBJ1-2; a weak D match, TRBD1 (6 bases). CDR1 and CDR2 (germline): SEHNR, FQNEAQ (reference sequence). V was shortened by 7 bases and J by 4 bases, with 19 bases between the two germline ends. The CDR3 contains 15 residues. The CDR3 sequence: CASISGTGRGYGYTF. CDR3 bases: TGTGCCAGCATCTCGGGCACAGGGAGGGGCTATGGCTACACCTTC.

This clonotype was seen at least ten times. The J gene is TRBJ2-1, the V gene TRBV5-1, with 7 bases identical to TRBD2. J gave up 8 bases and V 4 bases, and 15 bases lay outside the gene matches. Germline lookup yields CDR1 SGHRS and CDR2 YFSETQ. The CDR3 has 16 residues. The chain's CDR3 is CASSPDGGNIGDEQFF. The CDR3 DNA is TGCGCCAGCAGCCCCGACGGGGGGAATATAGGCGATGAGCAGTTCTTC.

The chain combines TRBV6-2 or TRBV6-3 with TRBJ1-1; D ambiguous. This CDR3 is built from 13 residues. Germline V gives CDR1 MNHEY, CDR2 SVGEGT. The V end was cut by 6 bases, the J end by 4 bases, with 12 bases between. The CDR3 DNA sequence: TGTGCCAGCAGCAAGGGTAAAGGCACTGAAGCTTTCTTT. This sequence encodes CASSKGKGTEAFF.

This clonotype appeared many times. The genes are TRBV5-5 and TRBJ2-7, with D tentatively TRBD2 (5 bases). Trimming removed 2 bases at V and 5 bases at J, with 8 bases between. Germline CDR1 reads SGHKS; CDR2 reads YYEKEE (reference sequence). This CDR3 contains 12 residues. CDR3 sequence (DNA): TGTGCCAGCAGCTTCGAGGGTAACGAGCAGTACTTC. It yields the protein CASSFEGNEQYF.

In its sample, this clonotype was seen a few times. The V and J genes are TRBV4-2 and TRBJ2-5; 11 positions match TRBD2. V shed 0 bases and J 2 bases; nucleotides not matched to a gene: 5. From germline, CDR1 is LGHNA and CDR2 YNFKEQ. This CDR3 is 17 amino acids long. The CDR3 nucleotides read TGTGCCAGCAGCCAAGATTTGGCTAGCGGGGGGCAAGAGACCCAGTACTTC. Protein: CASSQDLASGGQETQYF.

The chain combines TRBV29-1 with TRBJ2-1; 10 bases line up with TRBD2. This CDR3 has 14 amino acids. Germline values: CDR1 SQVTM, CDR2 ANQGSEA. With 4 bases clipped from V and 4 bases from J, the junction kept 4 bases outside the gene matches. The CDR3 sequence is CSVGGLAVYNEQFF. As DNA, the CDR3 is TGCAGCGTTGGAGGACTAGCGGTATACAATGAGCAGTTCTTC.

This clonotype was seen at least ten times. The chain combines TRBV7-9 with TRBJ2-7; no clear D gene. Per germline, CDR1 SEHNR and CDR2 FQNEAQ (reference sequence). CDR3 size: 11 residues. Trimming removed 3 bases from V and 7 bases from J, with 7 bases in between. The DNA for the CDR3 is TGTGCCAGCAGCTTCGGTCCAGAGCAGTACTTC. It translates to CASSFGPEQYF.